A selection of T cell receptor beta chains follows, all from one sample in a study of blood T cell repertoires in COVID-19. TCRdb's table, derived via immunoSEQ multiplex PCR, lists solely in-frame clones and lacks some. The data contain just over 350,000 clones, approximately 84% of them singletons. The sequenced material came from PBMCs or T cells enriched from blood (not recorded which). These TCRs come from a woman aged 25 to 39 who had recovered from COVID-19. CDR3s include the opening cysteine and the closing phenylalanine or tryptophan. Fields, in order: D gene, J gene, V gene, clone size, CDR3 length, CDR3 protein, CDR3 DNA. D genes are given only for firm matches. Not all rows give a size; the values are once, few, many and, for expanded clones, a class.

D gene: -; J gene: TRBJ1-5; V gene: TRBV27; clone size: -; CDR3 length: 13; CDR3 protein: CASSLLGGRPQHF; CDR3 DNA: TGTGCCAGCAGCCTCCTGGGGGGGCGGCCCCAGCATTTT
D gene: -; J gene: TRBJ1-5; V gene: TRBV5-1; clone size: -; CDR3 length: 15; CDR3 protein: CASSLVGGGHQPQHF; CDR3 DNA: TGCGCCAGCAGCTTGGTTGGGGGAGGGCATCAGCCCCAGCATTTT
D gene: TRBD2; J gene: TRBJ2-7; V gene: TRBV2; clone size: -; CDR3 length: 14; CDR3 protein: CASSGGSGGNEQYF; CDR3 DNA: TGTGCCAGCAGTGGGGGTAGCGGGGGGAACGAGCAGTACTTC
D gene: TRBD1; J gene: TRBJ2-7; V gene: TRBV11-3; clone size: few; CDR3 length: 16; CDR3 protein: CASSSGAGTGGYEQYF; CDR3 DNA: TGTGCCAGCAGTTCGGGAGCCGGGACAGGGGGTTACGAGCAGTACTTC
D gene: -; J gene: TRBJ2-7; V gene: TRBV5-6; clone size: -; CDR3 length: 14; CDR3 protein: CASSLGARVKEQYF; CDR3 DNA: TGTGCCAGCAGCTTGGGGGCCAGGGTTAAAGAGCAGTACTTC
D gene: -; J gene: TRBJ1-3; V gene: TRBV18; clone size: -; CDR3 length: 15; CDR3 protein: CASSPTMDTRNTIYF; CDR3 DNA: TGTGCCAGCTCCCCCACTATGGACACAAGAAACACCATATATTTT
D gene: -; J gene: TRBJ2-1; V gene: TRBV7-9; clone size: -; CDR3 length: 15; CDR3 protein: CASGSPGLFGNEQFF; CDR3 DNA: TGTGCCAGCGGTTCCCCTGGACTGTTTGGCAATGAGCAGTTCTTC
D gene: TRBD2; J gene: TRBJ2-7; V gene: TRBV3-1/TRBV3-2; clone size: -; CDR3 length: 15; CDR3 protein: CASSLTPSGHYEQYF; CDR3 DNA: TGTGCCAGCAGCCTTACCCCTAGCGGACACTACGAGCAGTACTTC
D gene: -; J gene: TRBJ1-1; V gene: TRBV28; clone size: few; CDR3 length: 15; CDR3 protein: CASSLWGRTNTEAFF; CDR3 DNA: TGTGCCAGCAGTTTATGGGGGAGAACGAACACTGAAGCTTTCTTT
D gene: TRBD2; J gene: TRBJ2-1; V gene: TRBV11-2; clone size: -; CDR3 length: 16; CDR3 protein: CASSLGVLAGDGEQFF; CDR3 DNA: TGTGCCAGCAGCTTAGGGGTTCTAGCGGGAGACGGTGAGCAGTTCTTC
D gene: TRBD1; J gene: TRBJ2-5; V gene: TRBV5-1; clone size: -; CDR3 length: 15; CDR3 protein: CASSLPGTAQETQYF; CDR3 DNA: TGCGCCAGCAGCTTACCCGGGACAGCCCAAGAGACCCAGTACTTC
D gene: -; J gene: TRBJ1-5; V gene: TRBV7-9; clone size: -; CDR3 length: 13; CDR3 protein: CASSLGGGQPQHF; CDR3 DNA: TGTGCCAGCAGCTTAGGAGGGGGTCAGCCCCAGCATTTT
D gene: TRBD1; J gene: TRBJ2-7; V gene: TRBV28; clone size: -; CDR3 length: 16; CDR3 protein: CASSSITGTGEYEQYF; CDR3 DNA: TGTGCCAGCTCTTCGATCACCGGGACAGGGGAATACGAGCAGTACTTC
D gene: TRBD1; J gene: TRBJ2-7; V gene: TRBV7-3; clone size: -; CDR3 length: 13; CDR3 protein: CASSQQGALEQYF; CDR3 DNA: TGTGCCAGCAGCCAGCAGGGGGCTCTCGAGCAGTACTTC
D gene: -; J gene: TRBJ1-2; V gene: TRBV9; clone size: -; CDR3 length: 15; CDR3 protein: CASSAGTRANYGYTF; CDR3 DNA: TGTGCCAGCAGCGCCGGTACCAGGGCGAATTATGGCTACACCTTC
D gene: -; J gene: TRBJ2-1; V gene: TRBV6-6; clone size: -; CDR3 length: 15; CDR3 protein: CASSYSGETYNEQFF; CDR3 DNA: TGTGCCAGCAGTTACTCGGGAGAGACCTACAATGAGCAGTTCTTC
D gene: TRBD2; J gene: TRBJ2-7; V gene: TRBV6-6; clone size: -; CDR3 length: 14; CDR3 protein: CASSIRTSVGEQYF; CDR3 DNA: TGTGCCAGCAGCATAAGGACTAGCGTGGGCGAGCAGTACTTC
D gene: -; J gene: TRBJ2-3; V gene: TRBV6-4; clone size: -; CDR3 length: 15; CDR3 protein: CASRTDKSSTDTQYF; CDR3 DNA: TGTGCCAGCAGGACGGACAAGTCTAGCACAGATACGCAGTATTTT
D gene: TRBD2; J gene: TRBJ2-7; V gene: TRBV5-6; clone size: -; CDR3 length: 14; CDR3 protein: CASSSGTSGYEQYF; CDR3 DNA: TGTGCCAGCAGCTCAGGGACTAGCGGGTACGAGCAGTACTTC
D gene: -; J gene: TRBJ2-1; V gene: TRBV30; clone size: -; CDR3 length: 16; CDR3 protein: CAWARPWRDPYNEQFF; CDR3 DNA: TGTGCCTGGGCCCGTCCTTGGCGGGACCCCTACAATGAGCAGTTCTTC
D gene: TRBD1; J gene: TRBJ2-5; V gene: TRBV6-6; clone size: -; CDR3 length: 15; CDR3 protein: CASSYSRDRWETQYF; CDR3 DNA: TGTGCCAGCAGTTACTCAAGGGACAGGTGGGAGACCCAGTACTTC
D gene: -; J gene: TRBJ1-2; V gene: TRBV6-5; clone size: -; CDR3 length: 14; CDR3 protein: CASSPQLIGGGYTF; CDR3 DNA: TGTGCCAGCAGTCCACAACTGATAGGGGGTGGCTACACCTTC
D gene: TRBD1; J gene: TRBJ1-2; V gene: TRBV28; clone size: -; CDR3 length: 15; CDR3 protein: CASGGQGTFQYGYTF; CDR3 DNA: TGTGCCAGCGGGGGACAGGGGACTTTTCAATATGGCTACACCTTC
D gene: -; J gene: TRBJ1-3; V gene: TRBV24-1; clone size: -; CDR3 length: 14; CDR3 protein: CATSDQTAGNTIYF; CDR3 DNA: TGTGCCACCAGTGACCAGACAGCTGGAAACACCATATATTTT
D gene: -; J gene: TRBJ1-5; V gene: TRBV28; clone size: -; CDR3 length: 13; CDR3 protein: CASTGESNQPQHF; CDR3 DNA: TGTGCCAGCACCGGGGAGAGCAATCAGCCCCAGCATTTT
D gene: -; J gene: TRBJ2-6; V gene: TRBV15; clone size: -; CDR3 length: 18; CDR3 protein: CATSREGLLAPGANVLTF; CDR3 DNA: TGTGCCACCAGCAGAGAAGGCCTTTTAGCGCCGGGGGCCAACGTCCTGACTTTC
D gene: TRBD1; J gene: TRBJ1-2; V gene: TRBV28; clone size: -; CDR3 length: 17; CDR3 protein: CASIGGGTGQDWYGYTF; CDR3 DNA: TGTGCCAGCATCGGAGGGGGGACAGGTCAGGATTGGTATGGCTACACCTTC
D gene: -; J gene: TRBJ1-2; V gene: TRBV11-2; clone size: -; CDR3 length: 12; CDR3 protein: CASSRQAEGYTF; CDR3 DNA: TGTGCCAGCAGCAGACAGGCTGAGGGCTACACCTTC
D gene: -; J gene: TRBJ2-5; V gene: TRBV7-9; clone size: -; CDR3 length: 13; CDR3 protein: CASSFPSQETQYF; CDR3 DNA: TGTGCCAGCAGCTTCCCGAGCCAAGAGACCCAGTACTTC
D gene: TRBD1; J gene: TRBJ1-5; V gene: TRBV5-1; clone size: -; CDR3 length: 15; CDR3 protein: CASRPGTGDNQPQHF; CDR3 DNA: TGCGCCAGCAGACCCGGGACAGGGGACAATCAGCCCCAGCATTTT
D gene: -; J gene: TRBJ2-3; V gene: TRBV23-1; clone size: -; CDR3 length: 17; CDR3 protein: CASSQSGKFGTADTQYF; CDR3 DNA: TGCGCCAGCAGTCAATCGGGCAAGTTTGGAACAGCAGATACGCAGTATTTT
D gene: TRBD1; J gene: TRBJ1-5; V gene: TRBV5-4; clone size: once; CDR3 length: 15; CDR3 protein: CASSPGQGPNQPQHF; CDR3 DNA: TGTGCCAGCAGTCCAGGACAGGGCCCCAATCAGCCCCAGCATTTT
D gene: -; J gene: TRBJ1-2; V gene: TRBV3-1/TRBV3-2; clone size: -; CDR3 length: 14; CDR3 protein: CASSPPGWNYGYTF; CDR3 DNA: TGTGCCAGCAGCCCCCCAGGGTGGAACTATGGCTACACCTTC
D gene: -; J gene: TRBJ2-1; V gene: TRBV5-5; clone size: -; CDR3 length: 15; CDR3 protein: CASSFGRGPYNEQFF; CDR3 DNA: TGTGCCAGCAGCTTCGGCAGGGGACCCTACAATGAGCAGTTCTTC
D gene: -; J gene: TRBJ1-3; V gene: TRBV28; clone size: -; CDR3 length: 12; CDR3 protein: CASTSGGFTIYF; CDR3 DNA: TGTGCCAGCACCAGCGGAGGGTTCACCATATATTTT
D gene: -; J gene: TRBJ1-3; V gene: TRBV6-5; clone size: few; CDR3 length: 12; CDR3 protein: CASRGLTNTIYF; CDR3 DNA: TGTGCCAGCAGGGGGCTTACTAACACCATATATTTT
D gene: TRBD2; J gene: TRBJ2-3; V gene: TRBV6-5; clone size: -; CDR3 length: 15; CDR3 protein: CASSLSGRLTDTQYF; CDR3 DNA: TGTGCCAGCAGTCTTAGCGGGAGACTCACAGATACGCAGTATTTT
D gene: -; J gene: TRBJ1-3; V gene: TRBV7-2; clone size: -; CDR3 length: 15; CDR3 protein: CASSLGTGRGNTIYF; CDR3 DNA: TGTGCCAGCAGCTTAGGTACAGGGCGAGGAAACACCATATATTTT
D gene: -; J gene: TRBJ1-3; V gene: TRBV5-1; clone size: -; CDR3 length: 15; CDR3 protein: CASSRSIEPGNTIYF; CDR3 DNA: TGCGCCAGCAGCCGTTCGATAGAGCCTGGAAACACCATATATTTT
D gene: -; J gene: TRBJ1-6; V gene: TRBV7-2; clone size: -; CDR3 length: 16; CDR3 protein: CASSLGGGAYNSPLHF; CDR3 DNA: TGTGCCAGCAGCTTGGGTGGGGGCGCCTATAATTCACCCCTCCACTTT
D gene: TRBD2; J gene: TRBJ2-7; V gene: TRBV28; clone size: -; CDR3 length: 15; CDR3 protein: CASSRGTSGSYEQYF; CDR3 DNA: TGTGCCAGCAGTCGTGGGACTAGCGGGAGCTACGAGCAGTACTTC
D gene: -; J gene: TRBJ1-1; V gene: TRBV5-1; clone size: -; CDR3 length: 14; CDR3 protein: CASTSQGQNTEAFF; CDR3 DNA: TGCGCCAGCACTTCCCAGGGGCAGAACACTGAAGCTTTCTTT
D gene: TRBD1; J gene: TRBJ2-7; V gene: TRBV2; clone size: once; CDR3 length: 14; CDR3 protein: CASSYPGQTYEQYF; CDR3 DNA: TGTGCCAGCAGCTACCCGGGACAGACCTACGAGCAGTACTTC
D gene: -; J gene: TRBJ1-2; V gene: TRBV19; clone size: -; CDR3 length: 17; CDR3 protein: CASSIALDRNPPYGYTF; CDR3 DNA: TGTGCCAGTAGTATCGCCTTGGACAGAAACCCCCCCTATGGCTACACCTTC
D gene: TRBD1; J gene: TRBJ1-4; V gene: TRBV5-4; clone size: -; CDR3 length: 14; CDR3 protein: CASSRQGATEKLFF; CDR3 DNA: TGTGCCAGCAGCCGACAGGGGGCGACGGAAAAACTGTTTTTT
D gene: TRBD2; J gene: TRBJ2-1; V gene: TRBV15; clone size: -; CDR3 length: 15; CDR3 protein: CATRKGLAAYNEQFF; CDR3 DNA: TGTGCCACCAGGAAGGGACTAGCGGCCTACAATGAGCAGTTCTTC
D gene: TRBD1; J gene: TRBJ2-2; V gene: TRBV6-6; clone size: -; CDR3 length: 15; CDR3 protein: CASSYSGTESGELFF; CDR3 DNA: TGTGCCAGCAGTTATTCCGGGACAGAGTCCGGGGAGCTGTTTTTT
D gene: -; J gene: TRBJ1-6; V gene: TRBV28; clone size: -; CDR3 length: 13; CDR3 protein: CASSLSGNSPLHF; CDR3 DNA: TGTGCCAGCAGTTTATCCGGTAATTCACCCCTCCACTTT
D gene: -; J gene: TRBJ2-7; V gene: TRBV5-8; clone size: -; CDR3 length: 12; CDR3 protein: CASSHFSYEQYF; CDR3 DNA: TGTGCCAGCAGCCACTTCTCCTACGAGCAGTACTTC
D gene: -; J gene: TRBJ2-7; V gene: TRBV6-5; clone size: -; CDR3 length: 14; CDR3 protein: CASSSSLSSYEQYF; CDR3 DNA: TGTGCCAGCAGTTCGAGCTTGAGCTCCTACGAGCAGTACTTC
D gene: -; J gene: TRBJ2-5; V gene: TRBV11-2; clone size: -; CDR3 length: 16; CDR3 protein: CASSLGSAGLQETQYF; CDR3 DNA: TGTGCCAGCAGCTTAGGGTCCGCGGGACTCCAAGAGACCCAGTACTTC
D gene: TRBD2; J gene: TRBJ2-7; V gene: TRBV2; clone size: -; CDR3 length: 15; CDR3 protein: CASRQGLAGSYEQYF; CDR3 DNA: TGTGCCAGCAGACAAGGACTAGCGGGATCCTACGAGCAGTACTTC
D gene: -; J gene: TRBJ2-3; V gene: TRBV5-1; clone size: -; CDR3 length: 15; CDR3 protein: CASSLGAGITDTQYF; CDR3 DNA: TGCGCCAGCAGCTTGGGGGCGGGGATCACAGATACGCAGTATTTT
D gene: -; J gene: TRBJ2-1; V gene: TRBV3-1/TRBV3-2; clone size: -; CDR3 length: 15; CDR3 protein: CASSQGGTAGAEQFF; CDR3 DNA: TGTGCCAGCAGCCAAGGCGGGACTGCCGGGGCTGAGCAGTTCTTC
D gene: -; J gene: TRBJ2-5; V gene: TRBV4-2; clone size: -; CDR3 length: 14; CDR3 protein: CASSQVSAEETQYF; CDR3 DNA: TGTGCCAGCAGCCAAGTCTCAGCGGAAGAGACCCAGTACTTC
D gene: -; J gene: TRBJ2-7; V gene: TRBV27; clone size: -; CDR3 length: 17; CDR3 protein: CASSLLGAGQISYEQYF; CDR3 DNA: TGTGCCAGCAGCCTTCTAGGTGCGGGCCAAATCTCCTACGAGCAGTACTTC
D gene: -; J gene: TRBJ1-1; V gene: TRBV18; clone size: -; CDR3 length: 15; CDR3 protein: CASSPYRMTNTEAFF; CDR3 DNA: TGTGCCAGCTCACCCTACAGGATGACGAACACTGAAGCTTTCTTT
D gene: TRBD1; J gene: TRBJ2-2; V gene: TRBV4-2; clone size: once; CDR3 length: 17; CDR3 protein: CASSHARGQGVTGELFF; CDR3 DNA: TGTGCCAGCAGCCACGCCCGCGGACAGGGGGTGACCGGGGAGCTGTTTTTT
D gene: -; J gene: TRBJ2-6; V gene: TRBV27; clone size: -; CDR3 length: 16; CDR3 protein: CASSLGSVSGANVLTF; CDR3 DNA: TGTGCCAGCAGTTTAGGTTCGGTCTCTGGGGCCAACGTCCTGACTTTC
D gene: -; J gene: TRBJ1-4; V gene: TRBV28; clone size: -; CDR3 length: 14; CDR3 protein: CASSLGADREKLFF; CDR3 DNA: TGTGCCAGCAGTTTGGGGGCGGATCGGGAAAAACTGTTTTTT